Listed here are 27 T cell receptor beta chains from one sample, sequenced in a study of shared clonotypes between healthy human individuals. The naive CD8 subset, CD45RO-negative cells positively selected for CCR7, excluded terminally differentiated effector memory CD45RA+ cells. Using immunoSEQ multiplex PCR, the repertoire was profiled, and TCRdb retains in-frame clones only, with some absent. This sample yields roughly 550,000 clones, of which nearly 97% are seen a single time; approximately 0.1% belongs to the top ten. Sequenced material: naive CD8+ T cells sorted from blood. The source is a woman aged 30 to 39 in good health.

This chain uses TRBV11-2 with TRBJ1-1; D call uncertain. Germline values: CDR1 SGHAT, CDR2 FQNNGV. Trimming pared 0 bases from V and 4 bases from J, leaving 12 bases between. CDR3 length: 15 amino acids. CDR3: CASSLDQVQTTEAFF. The CDR3 DNA is TGTGCCAGCAGCTTAGATCAGGTCCAGACCACTGAAGCTTTCTTT.

DNA for the CDR3: TGTGCCAGTAGTGTGACAGGGTGGGAGACCCAGTACTTC. This gives the protein CASSVTGWETQYF. The V call is TRBV19, the J call TRBJ2-5; 7 bases fit TRBD1. V trimming: 5 bases; J trimming: 5 bases; junction bases outside the gene matches: 5. CDR1 is LNHDA, CDR2 SQIVND, per germline (reference sequence). There are 13 residues in the CDR3.

For this clone: The identical CDR3 is also encoded by other nucleotide sequences in the sample. The CDR3 DNA reads TGTGCCAGCAGTTTGGGCAACGAGCAGTACTTC. Its translation is CASSLGNEQYF. The chain employs TRBV27 and TRBJ2-7; D gene uncertain. Germline V gene sequence: CDR1 MNHEY, CDR2 SMNVEV (reference sequence). Trimming cost V 3 bases and J 5 bases, with 5 bases left between them. The length of the CDR3 is 11 residues.

The rearrangement uses TRBV11-2 and TRBJ2-1, with 8 bases matching TRBD1. The V gene's germline CDR1 is SGHAT and CDR2 FQNNGV. V gave up 6 bases and J gave up 0 bases; unmatched junction bases: 7. The CDR3 runs 16 residues. Here the CDR3 reads CASSDRGPSSYNEQFF. The CDR3 nucleotides read TGTGCCAGCAGTGACAGGGGCCCAAGCTCCTACAATGAGCAGTTCTTC. The whole variable domain, filled in from reference TRBV11-2 and TRBJ2-1, reads EAGVAQSPRYKIIEKRQSVAFWCNPISGHATLYWYQQILGQGPKLLIQFQNNGVVDDSQLPKDRFSAERLKGVDSTLKIQPAKLEDSAVYLCASSDRGPSSYNEQFFGPGTRLTVL.

This chain uses TRBV15 with TRBJ1-6; maybe TRBD1 (5 bases). The length of the CDR3 is 15 residues. Germline V gives CDR1 LNHNV, CDR2 YYDKDF (reference sequence). The germline V and J ends were trimmed by 4 bases and 7 bases, with 14 bases remaining between them. CDR3 residues: CATSNAGTGNSPLHF. The CDR3 DNA sequence: TGTGCCACCAGCAACGCCGGGACGGGAAATTCACCCCTCCACTTT.

This chain links TRBV7-8 with TRBJ1-5; 9 nucleotides agree with TRBD1. Germline CDR1 is SGHVS and CDR2 is FQNEAQ. The CDR3 is 15 amino acids. V lost 5 bases, J lost 4 bases, and 6 bases stayed unmatched. The CDR3 reads CASSRGTGLNQPQHF. CDR3 in DNA: TGTGCCAGCAGCAGAGGGACAGGGTTAAATCAGCCCCAGCATTTT.

The chain recombines TRBV15 with TRBJ2-3; D is uncertain. The CDR3 sequence is 16 residues long. Germline CDR1 reads LNHNV; CDR2 reads YYDKDF (reference sequence). Deletions cut 5 bases from V and 0 bases from J, with 15 bases between. The CDR3 sequence is CATSSLVSHSTDTQYF. The CDR3 DNA is TGTGCCACCAGCTCCCTTGTGAGCCATAGCACAGATACGCAGTATTTT. The whole variable domain, filled in from reference TRBV15 and TRBJ2-3, reads DAMVIQNPRYQVTQFGKPVTLSCSQTLNHNVMYWYQQKSSQAPKLLFHYYDKDFNNEADTPDNFQSRRPNTSFCFLDIRSPGLGDTAMYLCATSSLVSHSTDTQYFGPGTRLTVL.

The chain recombines TRBV5-6 with TRBJ2-7; no clear D gene. V was trimmed by 5 bases and J by 9 bases, leaving 15 bases between them. Germline CDR1 is SGHDT and CDR2 is YYEEEE. The CDR3 totals 12 residues. This CDR3 is CASSSGPLPQYF. CDR3 in DNA: TGTGCCAGCAGTTCCGGACCGCTCCCGCAGTACTTC.

The rearrangement uses TRBV5-1 and TRBJ2-5, with no clear D. CDR3 length: 13 residues. Germline lookup yields CDR1 SGHRS and CDR2 YFSETQ. Trimming left V 3 bases short and J 6 bases short, with 12 bases between. This CDR3 is CASSSDLEQTQYF. The CDR3 nucleotides read TGCGCCAGCAGCTCGGACCTCGAGCAGACCCAGTACTTC.

This chain joins TRBV5-1 and TRBJ2-2; weak D call: TRBD1 (5 bases). The V gene's germline CDR1 is SGHRS and CDR2 YFSETQ. Deletions cut 0 bases from V and 3 bases from J, with 6 bases between. This CDR3 comprises 14 residues. The CDR3: CASSLEGYTGELFF. The CDR3 nucleotides are TGCGCCAGCAGCTTGGAGGGGTACACCGGGGAGCTGTTTTTT.

The rearrangement joins TRBV7-9 to TRBJ2-5, with TRBD2 identical over 15 bases. This CDR3 contains 18 residues. CDR1 SEHNR and CDR2 FQNEAQ come from the germline V gene (reference sequence). Trimming removed 5 bases from V and 5 bases from J; junction bases left unmatched: 12. The CDR3 coding sequence is TGTGCCAGCAGCCCCCGGACTAGCGGGAGGGCCCCGCACGAGACCCAGTACTTC. Translating gives CASSPRTSGRAPHETQYF.

The rearrangement uses TRBV7-9 and TRBJ2-1; 13 bases fit TRBD2. The CDR3 is 16 residues long. CDR1 is SEHNR, CDR2 FQNEAQ, per germline (reference sequence). Germline trimming cut 5 bases from V and 4 bases from J; bases unmatched to any gene: 5. The CDR3 bases are TGTGCCAGCAGCCTGGGACTAGCGGGAAGATACAATGAGCAGTTCTTC. Its protein is CASSLGLAGRYNEQFF.

This rearrangement joins TRBV30 to TRBJ1-1, with D unresolved. The CDR3 runs 10 residues. Trimming cost V 5 bases and J 8 bases, with 9 bases left between them. CDR1 is GTSNPN and CDR2 is SVGIG in the germline V gene (reference sequence). The CDR3: CAWPEGEAFF. In DNA form, the CDR3 reads TGTGCCTGGCCAGAGGGCGAAGCTTTCTTT.

The chain couples TRBV4-1 to TRBJ1-5; D gene unclear. Germline CDR1 and CDR2: MGHRA and YSYEKL. Between the trimmed V and J ends, which lost 2 bases and 7 bases, there was a span of 9 bases. The CDR3 is made up of 13 amino acids. The CDR3 DNA reads as TGCGCCAGCAGCCAACATGTCCCCCAGCCCCAGCATTTT. This codes for CASSQHVPQPQHF.

Note on this clone: Other DNA sequences from this sample encode an identical CDR3 as well. The chain employs TRBV19 and TRBJ2-7; 7 nucleotides agree with TRBD1. V shed 1 base and J 0 bases; nucleotides not matched to a gene: 0. The CDR3 contains 14 residues. Germline assignment: CDR1 LNHDA and CDR2 SQIVND (reference sequence). The CDR3 nucleotides read TGTGCCAGTAGTATAGGGACAGGCTCCTACGAGCAGTACTTC. This sequence encodes CASSIGTGSYEQYF.

The chain uses TRBV6-5 and TRBJ2-1, with D uncertain. The germline CDR1 and CDR2 sequences are MNHEY and SVGAGI. The CDR3 is 11 amino acids. The V gene lost 8 bases and the J gene lost 8 bases, with 10 bases spanning the gap. In nucleotides, the CDR3 is TGTGCCAGCGGTCGGGCCCATGAGCAGTTCTTC. Encoded protein: CASGRAHEQFF.

This clone has only a few counts. This chain uses TRBV9 with TRBJ2-1; 8 bases map to TRBD2. Germline CDR1 reads SGDLS; CDR2 reads YYNGEE. V lost 6 bases, J lost 2 bases, and 7 bases stayed unmatched. The CDR3 consists of 15 residues. The CDR3 DNA follows: TGTGCCAGCACCGAAGCGGGAGTCGCCTACAATGAGCAGTTCTTC. Its protein product is CASTEAGVAYNEQFF. Full variable domain (outside the CDR3, taken from reference TRBV9 and TRBJ2-1): DSGVTQTPKHLITATGQRVTLRCSPRSGDLSVYWYQQSLDQGLQFLIQYYNGEERAKGNILERFSAQQFPDLHSELNLSSLELGDSALYFCASTEAGVAYNEQFFGPGTRLTVL.

The CDR3 nucleotides are TGTGCCACCAGCAGAGCTGGGACAGGGTCCGTGGAGACCCAGTACTTC. It is translated as CATSRAGTGSVETQYF. This chain connects TRBV15 to TRBJ2-5; 9 bases are a match to TRBD1. In germline, CDR1 is LNHNV, CDR2 YYDKDF (reference sequence). The CDR3 is made up of 16 amino acids. The V and J ends lost 1 base and 5 bases, in that order; junction bases with no gene match: 8.

This chain links TRBV4-1 with TRBJ2-7, with D perhaps given as TRBD1 or TRBD2 (5 bases each). Trimming shortened V by 1 base and J by 12 bases, and 19 bases separated the two germline ends. The CDR3 is 14 amino acids. The V gene's germline CDR1 is MGHRA and CDR2 YSYEKL. The CDR3 DNA reads TGCGCCAGCAGCCAAGTTGAGGGGAGTAGGGAACCGTACTTC. This encodes CASSQVEGSREPYF.

A note on this clone: Different DNA sequences within this sample yield the same CDR3. The V gene is TRBV28, the J gene TRBJ2-1; the D is unclear. Germline CDR1 MDHEN, CDR2 SYDVKM. CDR3 length: 13 residues. V lost 3 bases, J lost 5 bases, and 8 bases lay in between. The CDR3 DNA follows: TGTGCCAGCAGTTTTCGGCCTAACAATGAGCAGTTCTTC. It specifies CASSFRPNNEQFF. The variable domain in full, with the rest retrieved from reference TRBV28 and TRBJ2-1, is DVKVTQSSRYLVKRTGEKVFLECVQDMDHENMFWYRQDPGLGLRLIYFSYDVKMKEKGDIPEGYSVSREKKERFSLILESASTNQTSMYLCASSFRPNNEQFFGPGTRLTVL.

The chain employs TRBV7-9 and TRBJ2-1; tentative D call: TRBD2 (7 bases). The germline V and J ends were trimmed by 2 bases and 9 bases, with 14 bases remaining between them. The germline V gene encodes CDR1 SEHNR and CDR2 FQNEAQ (reference sequence). This CDR3 has 14 residues. CDR3 in amino acids: CASSLSTGRGEQFF. For the CDR3, the DNA is TGTGCCAGCAGCTTATCCACAGGGAGGGGTGAGCAGTTCTTC. The whole variable domain, filled in from reference TRBV7-9 and TRBJ2-1, reads DTGVSQNPRHKITKRGQNVTFRCDPISEHNRLYWYRQTLGQGPEFLTYFQNEAQLEKSRLLSDRFSAERPKGSFSTLEIQRTEQGDSAMYLCASSLSTGRGEQFFGPGTRLTVL.

The chain recombines TRBV5-8 with TRBJ1-1; no firm D call. Germline lookup yields CDR1 SGHTS and CDR2 YDEGEE. Between the trimmed V and J ends, which lost 4 bases and 6 bases, there was a span of 10 bases. This CDR3 spans 12 amino acids. The CDR3 DNA reads TGTGCCAGCAGCGCGTCCGGGCCTGAAGCTTTCTTT. Amino acid sequence: CASSASGPEAFF.

V usage is TRBV4-1 and J usage is TRBJ2-5; 7 bases map to TRBD2. There are 16 residues in the CDR3. The V gene's germline CDR1 is MGHRA and CDR2 YSYEKL. Losses at the gene ends were 4 bases for V and 3 bases for J; bases not matched to a gene: 11. CDR3 DNA: TGCGCCAGCAGCCTACTAGCGTGGGGCCTGAAAGAGACCCAGTACTTC. Its protein is CASSLLAWGLKETQYF.

This rearrangement joins TRBV14 to TRBJ2-1; TRBD2 aligns across 7 bases. CDR3 length: 15 residues. Germline CDR1 and CDR2: SGHDN and FVKESK. V dropped 4 bases and J dropped 10; count of bases not matched to a gene: 13. CDR3: CASSPGLSYPEEQFF. CDR3 nucleotides: TGTGCCAGCAGCCCGGGACTAAGCTACCCTGAGGAGCAGTTCTTC.

The gene calls are TRBV13 and TRBJ2-2, with D possibly matching TRBD1 (5 bases). Looked up from germline, CDR1 is PRHDT and CDR2 is FYEKMQ (reference sequence). CDR3 size: 14 residues. Trimming cost V 3 bases and J 3 bases, with 8 bases left between them. The chain's CDR3 is CASSFQQDTGELFF. CDR3 nucleotide sequence: TGTGCCAGCAGCTTCCAACAGGACACCGGGGAGCTGTTTTTT.

The chain carries TRBV30 and TRBJ2-1; maybe TRBD2 (5 bases). The CDR3 is 14 amino acids. Trimming removed 7 bases at V and 5 bases at J, with 18 bases between. Germline V gene data show CDR1 as GTSNPN and CDR2 as SVGIG (reference sequence). CDR3 coding DNA: TGTGCCTATACCTGGGAGAACAACAACAATGAGCAGTTCTTC. Protein product: CAYTWENNNNEQFF. The entire variable domain, with the rest obtained from reference TRBV30 and TRBJ2-1, is as follows: SQTIHQWPATLVQPVGSPLSLECTVEGTSNPNLYWYRQAAGRGLQLLFYSVGIGQISSEVPQNLSASRPQDRQFILSSKKLLLSDSGFYLCAYTWENNNNEQFFGPGTRLTVL.

The gene calls are TRBV6-5 and TRBJ1-4; D is unresolved. From germline, CDR1 is MNHEY and CDR2 SVGAGI. The CDR3 is made up of 13 amino acids. The V end was cut by 9 bases, the J end by 7 bases, with 15 bases between. DNA of the CDR3: TGTGCCAGTAGACCGACCACGCGTGAAAAACTGTTTTTT. Its translation is CASRPTTREKLFF.